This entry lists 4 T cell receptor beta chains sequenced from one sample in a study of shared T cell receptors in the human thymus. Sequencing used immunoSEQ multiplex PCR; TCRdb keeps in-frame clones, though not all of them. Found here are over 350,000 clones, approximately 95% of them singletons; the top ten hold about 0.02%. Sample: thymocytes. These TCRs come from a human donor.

The CDR3 DNA is TGTGCCAGCTCGCAGGGCGTGAACACTGAAGCTTTCTTT. Its protein product is CASSQGVNTEAFF. V gene TRBV11-3 combines with J gene TRBJ1-1, with a weak D call TRBD1 (5 bases). Looked up from germline, CDR1 is SGHNT and CDR2 is YENEEA. Trimming took 8 bases from V and 0 from J, leaving 10 bases between them. The CDR3 contains 13 residues.

The CDR3 sequence: CASSQDYPGPREQFF. In DNA form, the CDR3 reads TGCGCCAGCAGCCAAGATTATCCAGGGCCGCGTGAGCAGTTCTTC. The chain has TRBV4-1 and TRBJ2-1; D is possibly TRBD1 (5 bases). The CDR3 covers 15 residues. The V gene's germline CDR1 is MGHRA and CDR2 YSYEKL. The V end was cut by 0 bases, the J end by 9 bases, with 15 bases between.

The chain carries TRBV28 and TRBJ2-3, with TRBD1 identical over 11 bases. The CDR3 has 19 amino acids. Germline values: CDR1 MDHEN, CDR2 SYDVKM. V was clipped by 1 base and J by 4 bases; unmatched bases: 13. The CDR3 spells CASSLFQPWDRGAADTQYF. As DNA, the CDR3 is TGTGCCAGCAGTTTATTTCAGCCCTGGGACAGGGGGGCGGCAGATACGCAGTATTTT.

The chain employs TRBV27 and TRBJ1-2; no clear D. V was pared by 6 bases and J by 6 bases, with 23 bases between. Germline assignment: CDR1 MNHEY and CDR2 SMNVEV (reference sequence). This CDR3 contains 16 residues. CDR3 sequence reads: CASRATVWFMSDGYTF. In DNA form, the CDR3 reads TGTGCCAGCAGGGCCACAGTTTGGTTCATGTCCGATGGCTACACCTTC.